What follows describes a single T cell receptor (beta chain). This entry is derived from a study of blood T cell repertoires in COVID-19. Whole-study context: The United States, Italy and Spain were the sources of the acute and convalescent COVID-19 samples. PBMCs, B-cell-depleted T cells, or T cells were the source of the cDNA or gDNA that made up the material.

The CDR3 covers 15 residues. The germline gives CDR1 MGHRA, CDR2 YSYEKL. The ends lost 2 bases at V and 10 bases at J; junction bases unmatched: 5. Authors' analysis steps: Reference gene primer amplification gave nucleated cell count estimates. Method: immunoSEQ multiplex PCR; TCRdb's copy keeps in-frame clones and lacks some. V, J and clone size reflect that table, while D and trimming were determined from the DNA. This sample has 150,000 or so clones, with over 90% found just once. The chain employs TRBV4-1 and TRBJ2-1; 13 bases fit TRBD2. The clonotype originates from a woman between 55 and 75 years old with COVID-19, enrolled during active disease. Sequencing used peripheral blood. DNA of the CDR3: TGCGCCAGCAGCCAAACTAGCGGGGGGGTCAAGGAGCAGTTCTTC. It translates to CASSQTSGGVKEQFF.